This T cell receptor (beta chain) was profiled in a study of cytomegalovirus exposure and HLA in healthy donors. Study conclusions and caveats: While the bulk of TCR sequences proved rare, some public TCRs turned up in many donors.

PCR employed 60 Vbeta and 13 Jbeta primers. TCRdb keeps only in-frame clones here, not all; method: immunoSEQ multiplex PCR. Of about 200,000 clones detected, 80% to 90% appear once; the ten largest clones hold around 0.31%. As regards this clone: The antigen remains undetermined.

Between the trimmed V and J ends, which lost 5 bases and 1 base, there was a span of 11 bases. The CDR3 is made up of 14 amino acids. The germline CDR1 and CDR2 sequences are ENHRY and SYGVKD. Those who donated were healthy bone marrow donors. Sequences were obtained from PBMCs. J is TRBJ1-1 and V is TRBV10-3; D gene ambiguous. The origin of this receptor is a woman under 40 in good health and CMV-seronegative. CDR3 loop: CAISRSGTNTEAFF. The CDR3 DNA sequence: TGTGCCATCAGTAGATCTGGCACGAACACTGAAGCTTTCTTT.